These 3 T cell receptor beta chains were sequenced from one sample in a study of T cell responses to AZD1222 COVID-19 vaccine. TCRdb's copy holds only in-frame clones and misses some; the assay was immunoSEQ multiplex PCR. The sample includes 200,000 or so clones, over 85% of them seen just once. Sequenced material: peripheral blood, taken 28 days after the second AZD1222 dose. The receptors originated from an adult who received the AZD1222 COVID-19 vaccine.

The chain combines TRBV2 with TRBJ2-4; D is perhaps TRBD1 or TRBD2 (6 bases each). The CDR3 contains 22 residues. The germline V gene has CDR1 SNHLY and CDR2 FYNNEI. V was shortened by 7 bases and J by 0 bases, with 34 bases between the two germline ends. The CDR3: CASKGGPFKRQFSPLAKNIQYF. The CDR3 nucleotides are TGTGCCAGCAAGGGGGGTCCGTTCAAGCGACAGTTTTCTCCACTAGCCAAAAACATTCAGTACTTC. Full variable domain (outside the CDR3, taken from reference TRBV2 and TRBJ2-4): EPEVTQTPSHQVTQMGQEVILRCVPISNHLYFYWYRQILGQKVEFLVSFYNNEISEKSEIFDDQFSVERPDGSNFTLKIRSTKLEDSAMYFCASKGGPFKRQFSPLAKNIQYFGAGTRLSVL.

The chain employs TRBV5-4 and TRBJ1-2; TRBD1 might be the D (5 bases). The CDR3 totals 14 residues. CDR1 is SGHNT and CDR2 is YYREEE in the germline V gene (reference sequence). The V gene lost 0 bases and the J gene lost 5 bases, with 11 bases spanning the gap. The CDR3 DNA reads TGTGCCAGCAGCTTGGATGCGACAGCTTATGGCTACACCTTC. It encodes CASSLDATAYGYTF.

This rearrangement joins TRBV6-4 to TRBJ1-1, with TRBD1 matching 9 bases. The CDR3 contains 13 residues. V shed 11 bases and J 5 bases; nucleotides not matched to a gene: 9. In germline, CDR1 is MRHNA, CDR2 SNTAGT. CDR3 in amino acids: CASRQDRGTEAFF. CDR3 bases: TGTGCCTCCCGCCAGGACAGGGGAACTGAAGCTTTCTTT.